One and the same sample provided the 15 T cell receptor beta chains below, sequenced in a study of cytomegalovirus exposure and HLA in healthy donors (TCRdb year 2017). Libraries came from the immunoSEQ multiplex PCR assay. A mixture of 60 forward primers for TCR Vbeta segments and 13 reverse primers for TCR Jbeta segments was used in the multiplex PCR. TCRdb took this table from immuneACCESS and kept in-frame rearrangements with V and J called. Such tables lack part of the clones; where checked against another copy, unresolved V genes explain under half of the gap, and the rest is unexplained. The sample yields around 140,000 clones; 70% to 90% were counted once. The leading ten clones occupy about 1.5% of the sample. Sequenced material: PBMCs. Source of these receptors: a man in his forties or fifties in good health and CMV-seronegative.

V is TRBV6-6 and J is TRBJ1-6; 8 positions match TRBD1. The CDR3 length is 15 residues. Germline-derived CDR1 and CDR2 are MNHNY and SVGAGI (reference sequence). The V segment lost 6 bases and the J segment 5 bases; nucleotides outside the gene matches: 6. This chain's CDR3 is CASRVKDRDNSPLHF. The DNA for the CDR3 is TGTGCCAGCAGGGTGAAGGACAGGGATAATTCACCCCTCCACTTT.

This clone appeared a single time. The chain carries TRBV7-2 and TRBJ1-3; 7 bases map to TRBD1. Germline CDR1 is SGHTA and CDR2 is FQGNSA. Trimming took 1 base from V and 3 from J; bases not matched to a gene: 9. CDR3 length: 17 residues. The CDR3 bases are TGTGCCAGCAGCTTAGTTTCCGGGACAGCTCTTGGAAACACCATATATTTT. Residues: CASSLVSGTALGNTIYF. The full variable domain, rest sourced from reference TRBV7-2 and TRBJ1-3, is GAGVSQSPSNKVTEKGKDVELRCDPISGHTALYWYRQSLGQGLEFLIYFQGNSAPDKSGLPSDRFSAERTGGSVSTLTIQRTQQEDSAVYLCASSLVSGTALGNTIYFGEGSWLTVV.

V usage is TRBV11-2 and J usage is TRBJ1-1, with D unresolved. V lost 5 bases and J lost 0, with 13 bases in between. Per the germline V gene, CDR1 is SGHAT and CDR2 is FQNNGV. This CDR3 contains 15 residues. Here the CDR3 DNA reads TGTGCCAGCAGCCTCGGAGGGTACATGAACACTGAAGCTTTCTTT. This sequence encodes CASSLGGYMNTEAFF.

The V and J genes are TRBV10-3 and TRBJ2-7, with 7 nucleotides matching TRBD1. V trimming: 2 bases; J trimming: 4 bases; junction bases outside the gene matches: 5. Germline-derived CDR1 and CDR2 are ENHRY and SYGVKD. CDR3 length equals 14 residues. The CDR3 region is CAISEETGWYEQYF. The CDR3 coding sequence is TGTGCCATCAGTGAGGAGACAGGGTGGTACGAGCAGTACTTC.

This clone was recorded only once. This sequence joins TRBV7-2 and TRBJ1-1; no clear D gene. This CDR3 spans 15 amino acids. Per the germline V gene, CDR1 is SGHTA and CDR2 is FQGNSA. Trimming shortened V by 4 bases and J by 0 bases, and 12 bases separated the two germline ends. In DNA, the CDR3 is TGTGCCAGCAGCTGGAAGCCAACAGTGAACACTGAAGCTTTCTTT. This codes for CASSWKPTVNTEAFF.

This chain connects TRBV7-2 to TRBJ1-2; D is perhaps TRBD1 (5 bases). The CDR3 is made up of 12 amino acids. Trimming took off 5 bases at V and 12 bases at J, with 16 bases between the two ends. In germline, CDR1 is SGHTA, CDR2 FQGNSA. The chain's CDR3 is CASSPFQGLNTF. CDR3 nucleotide sequence: TGTGCCAGCAGCCCCTTCCAGGGTTTGAACACCTTC.

The genes are TRBV9 and TRBJ2-5; 8 positions match TRBD2. The J segment lost 8 bases and the V segment lost 0 bases, leaving 6 bases of the junction unmatched. Germline CDR1 is SGDLS and CDR2 is YYNGEE. This CDR3 is 14 amino acids long. For the CDR3, the DNA is TGTGCCAGCAGCGTAGGGGAGTTAGCGGGAACCCAGTACTTC. As protein: CASSVGELAGTQYF.

This clone was observed a handful of times. This sequence joins TRBV7-2 and TRBJ2-7, with 10 bases matching TRBD1. CDR1 is SGHTA, CDR2 FQGNSA, per germline. J gave up 6 bases and V 9 bases, and 8 bases lay outside the gene matches. CDR3 length: 13 residues. CDR3 sequence reads: CASRDRGSGEQYF. In DNA, the CDR3 is TGTGCCAGTCGGGACAGGGGAAGTGGCGAGCAGTACTTC.

The rearrangement links TRBV29-1 to TRBJ2-1; D may be TRBD2 (5 bases). The CDR3 consists of 9 residues. The germline V and J ends were trimmed by 4 bases and 14 bases, with 9 bases remaining between them. From germline, CDR1 is SQVTM and CDR2 ANQGSEA. The CDR3 bases are TGCAGCGTTGGCTCGAGGGAGTTCTTC. This encodes CSVGSREFF.

This clone was seen a few times. The rearrangement links TRBV28 to TRBJ2-7; tentatively, D is TRBD1 (5 bases). CDR3 size: 11 residues. V lost 1 base, J lost 12 bases, and 10 bases lay in between. The germline gives CDR1 MDHEN, CDR2 SYDVKM. DNA for the CDR3: TGTGCCAGCAGTTTATCAGGAACAGGGTACTTC. This translates into CASSLSGTGYF.

The rearrangement links TRBV28 to TRBJ2-7, with D possibly matching TRBD2 (6 bases). The germline gives CDR1 MDHEN, CDR2 SYDVKM. The CDR3 is 15 residues long. V dropped 3 bases and J dropped 4 bases, with 16 bases sitting between them. CDR3 sequence: CASSFASGRLYEQYF. CDR3 DNA: TGTGCCAGCAGTTTTGCCAGTGGGAGGCTTTACGAGCAGTACTTC.

The chain uses TRBV27 and TRBJ1-1; D might be TRBD1 (6 bases). The V gene's germline CDR1 is MNHEY and CDR2 SMNVEV (reference sequence). V was trimmed by 5 bases and J by 1 base, leaving 11 bases between them. This CDR3 comprises 14 residues. As DNA, the CDR3 is TGTGCCAGCAGTGCGTTACAGGGGAACACTGAAGCTTTCTTT. As protein: CASSALQGNTEAFF.

The CDR3 DNA follows: TGCGCCAGCAGCTTGACAGGGTCCATGAACACTGAAGCTTTCTTT. Its protein is CASSLTGSMNTEAFF. V and J are TRBV5-1 and TRBJ1-1; D is possibly TRBD1 (6 bases). The CDR3 has 15 amino acids. CDR1 and CDR2 (germline): SGHRS, YFSETQ. V lost 1 base and J 0 bases, leaving 10 bases between the germline ends.

The genes are TRBV9 and TRBJ2-2, with 8 positions matching TRBD1. V was pared by 1 base and J by 4 bases, with 6 bases of the junction left unmatched. In germline, CDR1 is SGDLS, CDR2 YYNGEE. The CDR3 runs 16 residues. For the CDR3, the DNA is TGTGCCAGCAGCGTATTGGCACAGGGGGTCACCGGGGAGCTGTTTTTT. It translates to CASSVLAQGVTGELFF.

This chain uses TRBV4-2 with TRBJ2-7; D call uncertain. This CDR3 has 15 amino acids. V dropped 1 base and J dropped 5 bases, with 15 bases sitting between them. CDR1 is LGHNA, CDR2 YNFKEQ, per germline. The CDR3 sequence is CASSQVAQLSHEQYF. CDR3 coding DNA: TGTGCCAGCAGCCAAGTTGCACAGCTTTCCCACGAGCAGTACTTC.